These 8 T cell receptor beta chains came from one sample sequenced in a study of a mutant IDH1 vaccine in newly diagnosed glioma (dated by TCRdb to the early 2020s). Antigens for these TCRs are unknown. Library construction relied on the immunoSEQ multiplex PCR assay. TCRdb took this table from immuneACCESS and kept in-frame rearrangements with V and J called. Such tables lack part of the clones; where checked against another copy, unresolved V genes explain under half of the gap, and the rest is unexplained. The sample table holds roughly 54,000 clones, of which around 81% were seen once. In total, the top ten clones hold approximately 3.1% of the sample. The time point label, as the study defines it: week 5, during vaccination. Each vaccine dose, consisting of 300 ug of a 20-mer mutant IDH1 peptide in Montanide, was administered subcutaneously with topical imiquimod. The sequencing used PBMCs, collected from a glioma patient whose treatment included an IDH1 peptide vaccine. These receptor sequences come from a young man with glioma.

The sample holds a few counts of this clone. This sequence joins TRBV7-6 and TRBJ1-1, with D unresolved. The CDR3 sequence is 11 residues long. Trimming stripped 4 bases from V and 5 bases from J, with 5 bases between. In germline, CDR1 is SGHVS, CDR2 FNYEAQ. CDR3 amino acids: CASSSETEAFF. Written as DNA, the CDR3 is TGTGCCAGCAGCTCCGAGACTGAAGCTTTCTTT.

This rearrangement joins TRBV7-9 to TRBJ1-3; no clear D. CDR1 and CDR2 from the germline V gene are SEHNR and FQNEAQ (reference sequence). Trimming removed 5 bases from V and 0 bases from J, with 5 bases in between. There are 13 residues in the CDR3. The CDR3: CASSQSSGNTIYF. As DNA, the CDR3 is TGTGCCAGCAGCCAATCCTCTGGAAACACCATATATTTT.

This clone appeared a single time. The chain has TRBV18 and TRBJ2-5; 8 positions match TRBD2. After removal of 3 bases from V and 2 bases from J, the junction contained 5 bases not matched to a gene. CDR1 and CDR2 (germline): KGHSH, LQKENI. The CDR3 covers 15 residues. CDR3 DNA: TGTGCCAGCTCACCGAAACTAGCGGTTCAAGAGACCCAGTACTTC. Amino acid sequence: CASSPKLAVQETQYF.

The CDR3 DNA is TGCGCCAGCAGTGACAGGAGGGAGTCGGGGTCCTATGGCTACACCTTC. Translating it yields CASSDRRESGSYGYTF. The chain is built from TRBV10-1 and TRBJ1-2, with D uncertain. The germline CDR1 and CDR2 sequences are WNHNN and SYGVQD (reference sequence). CDR3 length: 16 residues. The V and J ends lost 3 bases and 4 bases respectively, with 18 bases between them.

J is TRBJ2-2 and V is TRBV10-3; no clear D gene. Germline values: CDR1 ENHRY, CDR2 SYGVKD. This CDR3 region has 16 residues. V was clipped by 5 bases and J by 2 bases, with 15 bases between them. The CDR3 protein is CAISTWTVKNTGELFF. CDR3 coding DNA: TGTGCCATCAGTACCTGGACGGTTAAAAACACCGGGGAGCTGTTTTTT.

This clone was counted a single time. The chain uses TRBV28 and TRBJ2-3; 8 bases match TRBD2. Germline CDR1 reads MDHEN; CDR2 reads SYDVKM. The CDR3 covers 14 residues. Unmatched junction bases numbered 1, after V lost 3 bases and J lost 2 bases. CDR3 sequence (DNA): TGTGCCAGCAGTTTCGGGGGGGCCACAGATACGCAGTATTTT. Protein: CASSFGGATDTQYF.

This chain uses TRBV7-6 with TRBJ2-3, with TRBD2 matching over 8 bases. V gave up 1 base and J gave up 1 base; unmatched junction bases: 4. From germline, CDR1 is SGHVS and CDR2 FNYEAQ. CDR3 size: 16 residues. CDR3 sequence reads: CASSLERRGGTDTQYF. CDR3 in DNA: TGTGCCAGCAGCTTAGAACGGCGGGGGGGCACAGATACGCAGTATTTT.

The chain joins TRBV9 to TRBJ2-2; 7 nucleotides align to TRBD1. CDR1 is SGDLS and CDR2 is YYNGEE in the germline V gene. The CDR3 is made up of 16 amino acids. Trimming at V came to 0 bases and at J to 3 bases, leaving 5 bases not matched to a gene. The chain's CDR3 is CASSVEGTAYTGELFF. In DNA form, the CDR3 reads TGTGCCAGCAGCGTAGAGGGGACAGCCTACACCGGGGAGCTGTTTTTT.